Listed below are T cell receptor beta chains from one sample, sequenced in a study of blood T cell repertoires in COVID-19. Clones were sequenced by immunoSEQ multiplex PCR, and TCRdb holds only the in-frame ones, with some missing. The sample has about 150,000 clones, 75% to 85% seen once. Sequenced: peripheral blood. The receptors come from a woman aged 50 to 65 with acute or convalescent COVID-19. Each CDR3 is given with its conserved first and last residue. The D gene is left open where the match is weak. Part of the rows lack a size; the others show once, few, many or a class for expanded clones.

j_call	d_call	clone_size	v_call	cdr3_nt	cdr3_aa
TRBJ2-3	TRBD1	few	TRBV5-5	TGTGCCAGCAGCTTGCGACAGGGGCAGGGAGATACGCAGTATTTT	CASSLRQGQGDTQYF
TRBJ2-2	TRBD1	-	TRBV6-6	TGTGCCAGCAGGGGGACAGGGGGTATGAGCACCGGGGAGCTGTTTTTT	CASRGTGGMSTGELFF
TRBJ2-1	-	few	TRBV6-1	TGTGCCAGCAGTGTCTACGGTCGGAGCGGCGAAACCTACAATGAGCAGTTCTTC	CASSVYGRSGETYNEQFF
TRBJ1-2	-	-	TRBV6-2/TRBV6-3	TGTGCCAGCAGTTCCCCAGTGAGGTCATCCACCTTC	CASSSPVRSSTF
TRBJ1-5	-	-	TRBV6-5	TGTGCCAGCTCTGAGGGGACATCACTGAAGCCCCAGCATTTT	CASSEGTSLKPQHF
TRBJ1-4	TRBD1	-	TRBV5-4	TGTGCCAGCAGCTCACAGGGGGCGGTGAGTGAAAAACTGTTTTTT	CASSSQGAVSEKLFF
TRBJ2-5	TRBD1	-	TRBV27	TGTGCCAGCAGTCCAGCAGGGGGCGTGGGGTACCAAGAGACCCAGTACTTC	CASSPAGGVGYQETQYF
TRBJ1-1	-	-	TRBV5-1	TGCGCCAGCAGCTTGGCAGGGAACACTGAAGCTTTCTTT	CASSLAGNTEAFF
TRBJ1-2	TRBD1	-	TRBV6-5	TGTGCCAGCACCCTAGGGACAGGACCTCCCTATGGCTACACCTTC	CASTLGTGPPYGYTF
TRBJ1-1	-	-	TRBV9	TGTGCCAGCAGCCCCCAGTCCTTGAACACTGAAGCTTTCTTT	CASSPQSLNTEAFF
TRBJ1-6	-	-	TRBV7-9	TGTGCCAGCAGCCACAGGGAACTTAATTCACCCCTCCACTTT	CASSHRELNSPLHF
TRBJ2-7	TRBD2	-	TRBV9	TGTGCCAGCAGCGGGGATCCGGGACTAGCCAGATACGAGCAGTACTTC	CASSGDPGLARYEQYF
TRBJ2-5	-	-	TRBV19	TGTGCCAGTAGTACACTACAGGGTTGGGAGACCCAGTACTTC	CASSTLQGWETQYF
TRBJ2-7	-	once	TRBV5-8	TGTGCCAGCAGCTTGGACCGACAGCGGGACGAGCAGTACTTC	CASSLDRQRDEQYF
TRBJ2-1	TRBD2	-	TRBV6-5	TGTGCCAGCAGTCCCGCGGGCGGGAGTCACAATGAGCAGTTCTTC	CASSPAGGSHNEQFF
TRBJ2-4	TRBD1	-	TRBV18	TGTGCCAGCTCACCACCGGGACAGGGAAACATTCAGTACTTC	CASSPPGQGNIQYF
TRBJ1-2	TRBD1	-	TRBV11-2	TGTGCCAGCAGCTACGACAGGGGGGAAGGCTACACCTTC	CASSYDRGEGYTF
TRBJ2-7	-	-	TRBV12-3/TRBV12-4	TGTGCCAGCAGTTTAGGGCTAGTCTCGGAGCAGTACTTC	CASSLGLVSEQYF
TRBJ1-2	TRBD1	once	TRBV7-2	TGTGCCAGCAGCATGTCGGGACAGGGAGTCTATGGCTACACCTTC	CASSMSGQGVYGYTF
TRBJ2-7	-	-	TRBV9	TGTGCCAGCAGCCCCAATGTACAGGGTCCCTACGAGCAGTACTTC	CASSPNVQGPYEQYF
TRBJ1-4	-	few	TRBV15	TGTGCCACCAGCAGACTGCGTAATGAAAAACTGTTTTTT	CATSRLRNEKLFF
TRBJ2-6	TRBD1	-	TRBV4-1	TGCGCCAGCAGCCAAGATGATGGGGACAGGCCTGGGGCCAACGTCCTGACTTTC	CASSQDDGDRPGANVLTF
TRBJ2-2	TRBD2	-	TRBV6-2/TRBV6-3	TGTGCCAGCAGCCCACTAGCGGGAGTGGCCACCGGGGAGCTGTTTTTT	CASSPLAGVATGELFF
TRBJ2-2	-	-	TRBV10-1	TGCGCCACCCGAGAGGGGAGCGGGTCCGGGGAGCTGTTTTTT	CATREGSGSGELFF
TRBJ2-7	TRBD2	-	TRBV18	TGTGCCAGCTCAGAGCTAGCGGGAGGGTACGAGCAGTACTTC	CASSELAGGYEQYF
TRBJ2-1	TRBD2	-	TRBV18	TGTGCCAGCTCACCCGGACTAGCGGGGAATGAGCAGTTCTTC	CASSPGLAGNEQFF
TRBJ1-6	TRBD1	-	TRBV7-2	TGTGCCAGCAGCCCTAACAGGGGAACCGTTCGCTCACCCCTCCACTTT	CASSPNRGTVRSPLHF